This is a list of T cell receptor beta chains from one sample in a study of blood T cell repertoires in COVID-19. TCRdb's copy holds only in-frame clones and misses some; the assay was immunoSEQ multiplex PCR. The data show 95,000 to 100,000 clones, with approximately 81% seen just once and around 2% held by the top ten. Specimen: peripheral blood. The source of these receptors is a woman in her seventies with active or convalescent COVID-19. Each CDR3 is given with its conserved first and last residue. A D gene is named only where the DNA matches it firmly. Clone size is not always given. Where it is, it says once, few, many or a class for expanded clones.

d_gene	abundance	j_gene	v_gene	CDR3aa	CDR3nt
NA	NA	TRBJ2-5	TRBV5-6	CASSDRRGAKTQYF	TGTGCCAGCAGCGACCGGAGAGGCGCGAAGACCCAGTACTTC
NA	NA	TRBJ2-1	TRBV7-2	CASSFSGGSYNEQFF	TGTGCCAGCAGCTTTAGCGGTGGGTCCTACAATGAGCAGTTCTTC
NA	NA	TRBJ1-2	TRBV10-3	CAISEGVPGGYTF	TGTGCCATCAGTGAAGGGGTACCTGGGGGCTACACCTTC
NA	once	TRBJ1-1	TRBV19	CASSNAGEAFF	TGTGCCAGTAGTAATGCAGGGGAGGCTTTCTTT
NA	NA	TRBJ1-1	TRBV30	CAWNKGVRTEAFF	TGTGCCTGGAATAAGGGGGTGAGGACTGAAGCTTTCTTT
TRBD2	NA	TRBJ2-1	TRBV28	CAAGGGANEQFF	TGTGCCGCTGGGGGGGGAGCCAATGAGCAGTTCTTC
NA	NA	TRBJ1-1	TRBV5-6	CASSLMYGEAFF	TGTGCCAGCAGCTTAATGTACGGTGAAGCTTTCTTT
TRBD2	NA	TRBJ2-1	TRBV5-4	CASSPSGSMYNEQFF	TGTGCCAGCAGCCCTAGCGGGAGCATGTACAATGAGCAGTTCTTC
NA	NA	TRBJ2-3	TRBV7-2	CASSLELAGANTDTQYF	TGTGCCAGCAGCTTAGAATTGGCGGGGGCCAACACAGATACGCAGTATTTT
TRBD1	NA	TRBJ1-1	TRBV9	CASSSGQDYTEAFF	TGTGCCAGCAGCTCAGGACAGGATTACACTGAAGCTTTCTTT
NA	NA	TRBJ2-6	TRBV10-3	CAISRDSGANVLTF	TGTGCCATCAGCAGGGACTCTGGGGCCAACGTCCTGACTTTC
TRBD2	once	TRBJ2-5	TRBV5-6	CASNLAGGPETQYF	TGTGCCAGCAACTTAGCGGGGGGGCCGGAGACCCAGTACTTC
TRBD2	NA	TRBJ2-7	TRBV6-5	CASSSGGGEQYF	TGTGCCAGCAGTTCGGGGGGAGGGGAGCAGTACTTC
NA	NA	TRBJ2-6	TRBV30	CAWSRDRPTFSGANVLTF	TGTGCCTGGTCTCGCGACAGGCCAACTTTCTCTGGGGCCAACGTCCTGACTTTC
NA	NA	TRBJ2-7	TRBV5-6	CASSLGGNSYEQYF	TGTGCCAGCAGCTTGGGCGGAAATTCCTACGAGCAGTACTTC
NA	NA	TRBJ2-3	TRBV9	CASSVGASDGTDTQYF	TGTGCCAGCAGCGTAGGCGCTAGCGATGGCACAGATACGCAGTATTTT
TRBD1	NA	TRBJ1-6	TRBV7-9	CASSSPGQGNSPLHF	TGTGCCAGCAGCTCGCCGGGACAGGGGAATTCACCCCTCCACTTT
TRBD2	NA	TRBJ2-5	TRBV25-1	CASSDRRGRAGETQYF	TGTGCCAGCAGTGATAGACGCGGGAGGGCCGGGGAGACCCAGTACTTC